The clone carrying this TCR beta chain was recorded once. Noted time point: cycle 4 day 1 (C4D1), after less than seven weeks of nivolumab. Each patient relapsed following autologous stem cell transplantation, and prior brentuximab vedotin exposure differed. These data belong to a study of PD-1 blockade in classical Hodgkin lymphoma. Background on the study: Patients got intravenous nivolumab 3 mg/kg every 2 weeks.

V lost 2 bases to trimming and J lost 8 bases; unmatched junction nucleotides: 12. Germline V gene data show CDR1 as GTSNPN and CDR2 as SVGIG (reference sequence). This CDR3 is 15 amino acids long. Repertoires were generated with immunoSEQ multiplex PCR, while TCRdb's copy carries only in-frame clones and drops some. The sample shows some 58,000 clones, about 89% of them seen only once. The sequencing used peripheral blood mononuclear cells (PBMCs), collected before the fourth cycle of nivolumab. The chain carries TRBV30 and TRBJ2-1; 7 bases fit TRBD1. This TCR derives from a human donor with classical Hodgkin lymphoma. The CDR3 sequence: CAWSPWDRTSHEQFF. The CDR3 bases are TGTGCCTGGAGTCCCTGGGACAGAACTTCCCATGAGCAGTTCTTC.